These 17 T cell receptor beta chains share one sample of origin, sequenced in a study of a mutant IDH1 vaccine in newly diagnosed glioma. These receptors have no known antigen. Time point described: week 47, end of study. Every vaccine dose comprised 300 ug of mutant IDH1 20-mer peptide plus topical imiquimod. Only in-frame clones appear in the TCRdb table, and some are missing; sequencing was by immunoSEQ multiplex PCR. The table lists about 90,000 clones, under 90% of them singletons. Material: PBMCs, obtained from a glioma patient whose treatment included an IDH1 peptide vaccine. The receptors here all came from a woman in her 50s with glioma.

The chain employs TRBV11-2 and TRBJ2-7; 9 bases map to TRBD2. Losses at the gene ends were 4 bases for V and 3 bases for J; bases not matched to a gene: 4. This CDR3 is built from 14 residues. Per the germline V gene, CDR1 is SGHAT and CDR2 is FQNNGV. The CDR3 DNA reads TGTGCCAGCAGCTGGGGTAGCGGGGGCTACGAGCAGTACTTC. Its translation: CASSWGSGGYEQYF.

J is TRBJ2-7 and V is TRBV29-1; D is unclear. The germline CDR1 and CDR2 sequences are SQVTM and ANQGSEA. The CDR3 extends over 11 amino acids. V lost 1 base and J lost 9, with 10 bases in between. The CDR3 sequence: CSVEGSAAQYF. The CDR3 DNA reads TGCAGCGTTGAAGGATCGGCGGCGCAGTACTTC.

The chain has TRBV2 and TRBJ2-1; unclear D gene. Germline V CDR1 and CDR2: SNHLY, FYNNEI. The CDR3 covers 12 residues. V gave up 3 bases and J gave up 5 bases, with 5 bases separating them. The CDR3 is CASSDYNNEQFF. CDR3 nucleotides: TGTGCCAGCAGTGACTATAACAATGAGCAGTTCTTC.

The CDR3 DNA is TGTGCCAGCAGTCCAGACAGTAGCAATCAGCCCCAGCATTTT. This codes for CASSPDSSNQPQHF. The chain has TRBV6-6 and TRBJ1-5; D may be TRBD1 (5 bases). The germline V gene encodes CDR1 MNHNY and CDR2 SVGAGI (reference sequence). Trimming pared 5 bases from V and 0 bases from J, leaving 8 bases between. The CDR3 covers 14 residues.

Only one count was recorded for this clone. The rearrangement uses TRBV10-3 and TRBJ1-5; no clear D. Per the germline V gene, CDR1 is ENHRY and CDR2 is SYGVKD. This CDR3 spans 16 amino acids. V was trimmed by 0 bases and J by 7 bases, leaving 16 bases between them. The CDR3 reads CAISESKMVGSQPQHF. The CDR3 region has the DNA TGTGCCATCAGTGAGTCGAAAATGGTAGGTTCCCAGCCCCAGCATTTT.

V gene TRBV6-5 combines with J gene TRBJ2-7; 10 positions match TRBD2. This CDR3 has 15 residues. Germline V gives CDR1 MNHEY, CDR2 SVGAGI. V was clipped by 4 bases and J by 1 base; unmatched bases: 4. CDR3 nucleotides: TGTGCCAGCAGTTCTCGGACTAGCGGATCCTACGAGCAGTACTTC. Protein product: CASSSRTSGSYEQYF.

The chain joins TRBV10-3 to TRBJ1-6; a weak D match, TRBD1 (6 bases). Between the trimmed V and J ends, which lost 1 base and 0 bases, there was a span of 10 bases. CDR1 and CDR2 (germline): ENHRY, SYGVKD. The CDR3 runs 17 residues. CDR3 sequence (DNA): TGTGCCATCAGTGAGTGGGGGGACATCTCCTATAATTCACCCCTCCACTTT. Translating gives CAISEWGDISYNSPLHF.

J is TRBJ1-2 and V is TRBV9; D perhaps matches TRBD1 (6 bases). With 4 bases removed from V and 10 bases from J, the gap between germline ends came to 17 bases. Germline V gene sequence: CDR1 SGDLS, CDR2 YYNGEE. The CDR3 consists of 13 residues. This CDR3 reads CASSPRTAMDYTF. In DNA, the CDR3 is TGTGCCAGCAGCCCCCGGACAGCTATGGACTACACCTTC.

About this clone itself: The sample carries other DNA sequences with the same CDR3. V gene TRBV10-3 combines with J gene TRBJ1-3, with 7 bases matching TRBD1. V lost 3 bases, J lost 3 bases, and 2 bases stayed unmatched. Germline values: CDR1 ENHRY, CDR2 SYGVKD. CDR3 length: 14 amino acids. CDR3 residues: CAISDQGGGNTIYF. The DNA for the CDR3 is TGTGCCATCAGTGACCAGGGGGGTGGAAACACCATATATTTT.

The V gene is TRBV28, the J gene TRBJ1-1; D perhaps matches TRBD1 (5 bases). This CDR3 is built from 14 residues. Germline CDR1 MDHEN, CDR2 SYDVKM. V lost 5 bases and J lost 3, with 13 bases in between. The chain's CDR3 is CASSTPRVDTEAFF. CDR3 sequence (DNA): TGTGCCAGCAGTACCCCCAGGGTGGACACTGAAGCTTTCTTT.

The chain couples TRBV6-5 to TRBJ2-7; D may be TRBD1 or TRBD2 (5 bases each). Germline V gives CDR1 MNHEY, CDR2 SVGAGI. V was shortened by 6 bases and J by 2 bases, with 14 bases between the two germline ends. The CDR3 has 14 residues. The CDR3 bases are TGTGCCAGCAGCCGCGACCGGGGCGCCTACGAGCAGTACTTC. Translating it yields CASSRDRGAYEQYF.

This clone has a single count. The rearrangement links TRBV27 to TRBJ1-1; D not resolved. Trimming took off 3 bases at V and 3 bases at J, with 8 bases between the two ends. Germline V lookup: CDR1 MNHEY, CDR2 SMNVEV (reference sequence). The length of the CDR3 is 13 residues. The CDR3 DNA follows: TGTGCCAGCAGTTTGAGGAGGGACACTGAAGCTTTCTTT. It encodes CASSLRRDTEAFF.

CDR3 nucleotides: TGTGCCAGCAGTTTGTTCAGGGAATCCTACGAGCAGTACTTC. This encodes CASSLFRESYEQYF. The chain carries TRBV28 and TRBJ2-7; maybe TRBD1 (5 bases). This CDR3 is 14 amino acids long. Looked up from germline, CDR1 is MDHEN and CDR2 is SYDVKM. V was shortened by 3 bases and J by 1 base, with 10 bases between the two germline ends.

This clone was counted a single time. The chain carries TRBV9 and TRBJ2-1; D might be TRBD1 (6 bases). The CDR3 sequence is 22 residues long. The V and J ends lost 4 bases and 0 bases respectively, with 32 bases between them. Germline values: CDR1 SGDLS, CDR2 YYNGEE. The CDR3: CASSNIKGGPSRSMVSYNEQFF. The CDR3 DNA is TGTGCCAGCAGCAACATAAAAGGGGGTCCCTCTCGATCGATGGTCTCCTACAATGAGCAGTTCTTC.

This clone turned up a few times. V is TRBV19 and J is TRBJ2-1; D is unclear. Germline V gene lookup returns CDR1 LNHDA and CDR2 SQIVND (reference sequence). The CDR3 length is 12 residues. V was pared by 6 bases and J by 5 bases, with 8 bases between. In DNA, the CDR3 is TGTGCCAGTAGAGAATTTAACAATGAGCAGTTCTTC. Translation gives CASREFNNEQFF.

V and J are TRBV27 and TRBJ2-2; possible D gene TRBD2, 5 bases. The CDR3 contains 16 residues. Germline V gives CDR1 MNHEY, CDR2 SMNVEV (reference sequence). V gave up 2 bases and J gave up 3 bases, with 13 bases separating them. The CDR3 sequence: CASSLTGGYYTGELFF. The CDR3 nucleotides are TGTGCCAGCAGTTTAACGGGCGGGTACTACACCGGGGAGCTGTTTTTT.

This clone came up once. The genes are TRBV9 and TRBJ1-1; D might be TRBD1 (5 bases). This CDR3 has 15 residues. The germline V gene encodes CDR1 SGDLS and CDR2 YYNGEE. V lost 0 bases, J lost 4 bases, and 13 bases lay in between. The CDR3 here is CASSVGARQSTEAFF. CDR3 DNA: TGTGCCAGCAGCGTAGGGGCTCGACAGAGCACTGAAGCTTTCTTT.